These 14 T cell receptor beta chains came from one sample sequenced in a study of cytomegalovirus exposure and HLA in healthy donors. Primers included in the PCR were 60 Vbeta and 13 Jbeta primers. Libraries were prepared by immunoSEQ multiplex PCR; TCRdb keeps only in-frame clonotypes and omits some of them. The sample carries around 190,000 clones, around 84% recorded once. Sequencing was carried out using PBMCs. These receptors all stem from a man aged 35 to 55 in good health and CMV-seropositive.

V is TRBV18 and J is TRBJ1-6; D unclear. Germline-derived CDR1 and CDR2 are KGHSH and LQKENI. V dropped 3 bases and J dropped 8 bases, with 20 bases sitting between them. The CDR3 is 17 amino acids. CDR3: CASSPRRASLTDSPLHF. The CDR3 region has the DNA TGTGCCAGCTCACCGAGGAGGGCTTCCCTGACGGATTCACCCCTCCACTTT.

V is TRBV28 and J is TRBJ1-2; the D is unclear. Deletions cut 6 bases from V and 7 bases from J, with 15 bases between. Looked up from germline, CDR1 is MDHEN and CDR2 is SYDVKM. The CDR3 is 13 residues long. The chain's CDR3 is CASSLKSHPGYTF. CDR3 DNA: TGTGCCAGCAGCCTTAAAAGCCATCCTGGCTACACCTTC.

This clone was observed once. The chain is built from TRBV4-2 and TRBJ2-7, with 7 bases aligning to TRBD2. V gave up 0 bases and J gave up 8 bases; unmatched junction bases: 10. CDR1 LGHNA and CDR2 YNFKEQ come from the germline V gene. The CDR3 is made up of 15 amino acids. The CDR3 loop is CASSQEWGGFIQQYF. CDR3 in DNA: TGTGCCAGCAGCCAAGAGTGGGGGGGGTTTATACAGCAGTACTTC.

The chain carries TRBV30 and TRBJ2-7; no reliable D call. The CDR3 loop spans 11 amino acids. V lost 1 base and J lost 4, with 5 bases in between. CDR1 and CDR2 from the germline V gene are GTSNPN and SVGIG (reference sequence). The CDR3 DNA is TGTGCCTGGAGTGGAACATACGAGCAGTACTTC. Protein product: CAWSGTYEQYF.

This sequence joins TRBV7-9 and TRBJ1-4, with D perhaps TRBD1 (6 bases). V lost 5 bases to trimming and J lost 0 bases, with 16 bases between them. The CDR3 spans 17 residues. Germline assignment: CDR1 SEHNR and CDR2 FQNEAQ (reference sequence). The CDR3 reads CASSKGRDTTTNEKLFF. In DNA form, the CDR3 reads TGTGCCAGCAGCAAAGGCCGGGACACAACAACTAATGAAAAACTGTTTTTT. The full variable domain, completed using reference TRBV7-9 and TRBJ1-4, is DTGVSQNPRHKITKRGQNVTFRCDPISEHNRLYWYRQTLGQGPEFLTYFQNEAQLEKSRLLSDRFSAERPKGSFSTLEIQRTEQGDSAMYLCASSKGRDTTTNEKLFFGSGTQLSVL.

The chain links TRBV5-1 to TRBJ2-7; unclear D gene. Trimming stripped 0 bases from V and 0 bases from J, with 13 bases between. The CDR3 loop spans 16 amino acids. CDR1 SGHRS and CDR2 YFSETQ come from the germline V gene. The CDR3 spells CASSLEQSYFSYEQYF. CDR3 coding DNA: TGCGCCAGCAGCTTGGAACAGTCCTACTTCTCCTACGAGCAGTACTTC.

The CDR3 is CASSPPAGGYNGYTF. In nucleotides, the CDR3 is TGTGCCAGCTCACCACCGGCAGGGGGGTACAATGGCTACACCTTC. The rearrangement joins TRBV18 to TRBJ1-2; 7 bases match TRBD1. Unmatched junction bases numbered 7, after V lost 0 bases and J lost 6 bases. This CDR3 contains 15 residues. Germline V lookup: CDR1 KGHSH, CDR2 LQKENI.

The chain has TRBV19 and TRBJ2-5, with TRBD1 matching 7 bases. The germline V gene encodes CDR1 LNHDA and CDR2 SQIVND (reference sequence). This CDR3 comprises 13 residues. Unmatched junction bases numbered 1, after V lost 3 bases and J lost 3 bases. In DNA form, the CDR3 reads TGTGCCAGTAGTATTGGGACAGAAGAGACCCAGTACTTC. It codes for CASSIGTEETQYF. Using reference TRBV19 and TRBJ2-5 for the parts outside the CDR3, the full variable domain is DGGITQSPKYLFRKEGQNVTLSCEQNLNHDAMYWYRQDPGQGLRLIYYSQIVNDFQKGDIAEGYSVSREKKESFPLTVTSAQKNPTAFYLCASSIGTEETQYFGPGTRLLVL.

The chain joins TRBV5-6 to TRBJ1-5; unclear D gene. The germline CDR1 and CDR2 sequences are SGHDT and YYEEEE. This CDR3 region has 16 residues. V was shortened by 0 bases and J by 0 bases, with 10 bases between the two germline ends. Here the CDR3 DNA reads TGTGCCAGCAGCTTGGGTCCAGGAATTAGCAATCAGCCCCAGCATTTT. Residues: CASSLGPGISNQPQHF.

This sequence joins TRBV7-2 and TRBJ2-5, with TRBD1 matching 9 bases. The DNA end lines up better with TRBJ2-7; the J call may be wrong. The CDR3 sequence is 14 residues long. Germline V gives CDR1 SGHTA, CDR2 FQGNSA. CDR3 nucleotide sequence: TGTGCCAGCAGCTTCCCGGACAGGGGAGGCGAGCAGTACTTC. Protein: CASSFPDRGGEQYF.

V usage is TRBV7-9 and J usage is TRBJ2-7; 8 bases are shared with TRBD2. The CDR3 has 16 amino acids. V dropped 5 bases and J dropped 9; count of bases not matched to a gene: 18. In germline, CDR1 is SEHNR, CDR2 FQNEAQ (reference sequence). The CDR3 is CASSQTGGRPGVVQYF. CDR3 sequence (DNA): TGTGCCAGCAGCCAAACGGGGGGGCGACCAGGTGTTGTGCAGTACTTC.

This clone was observed a few times. The chain combines TRBV30 with TRBJ2-7, with D unresolved. V was cut by 1 base and J by 2 bases, with 9 bases left in between. The germline V gene encodes CDR1 GTSNPN and CDR2 SVGIG (reference sequence). The CDR3 has 13 residues. CDR3 region: CAWSATGAYEQYF. CDR3 DNA sequence: TGTGCCTGGAGTGCCACCGGAGCCTACGAGCAGTACTTC.

V is TRBV19 and J is TRBJ2-5; maybe TRBD1 (5 bases). There are 14 residues in the CDR3. Trimming pared 3 bases from V and 5 bases from J, leaving 13 bases between. Per the germline V gene, CDR1 is LNHDA and CDR2 is SQIVND (reference sequence). This CDR3 reads CASSMGQGEETQYF. The CDR3, as DNA: TGTGCCAGTAGTATGGGCCAGGGCGAGGAGACCCAGTACTTC.

This sequence joins TRBV6-5 and TRBJ2-7, with 7 bases fitting TRBD1. This CDR3 is 15 amino acids long. From germline, CDR1 is MNHEY and CDR2 SVGAGI. The V gene end was trimmed by 5 bases and the J gene end by 6 bases; junction bases not matched to a gene: 13. DNA for the CDR3: TGTGCCAGCAGTCGGACAGGCGGCCTGGGGGCCGAGCAGTACTTC. It encodes CASSRTGGLGAEQYF.